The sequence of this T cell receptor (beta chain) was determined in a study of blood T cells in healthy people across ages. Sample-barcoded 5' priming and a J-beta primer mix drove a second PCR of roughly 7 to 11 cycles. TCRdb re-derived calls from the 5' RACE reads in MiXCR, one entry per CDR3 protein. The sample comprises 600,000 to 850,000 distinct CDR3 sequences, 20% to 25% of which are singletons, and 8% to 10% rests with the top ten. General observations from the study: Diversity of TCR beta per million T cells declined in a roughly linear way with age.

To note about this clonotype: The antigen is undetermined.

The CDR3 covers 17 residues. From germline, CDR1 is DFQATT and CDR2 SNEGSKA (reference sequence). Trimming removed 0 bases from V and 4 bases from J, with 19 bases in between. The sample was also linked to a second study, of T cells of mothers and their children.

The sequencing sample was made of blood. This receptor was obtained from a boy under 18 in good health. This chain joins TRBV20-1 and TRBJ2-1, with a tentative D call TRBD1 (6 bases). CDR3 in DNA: TGCAGTGCTAGAGATCTAAGAAAGGGGGTACCTTACAATGAGCAGTTCTTC. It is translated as CSARDLRKGVPYNEQFF.